This T cell receptor (beta chain) appears in the sequencing data of a study of T-cell memory formation after mild COVID-19. Study observations and caveats: Among contracting clones, CD4+ were mainly CM/EM and CD8+ enriched in EMRA. The study found balanced CD4/CD8 in clones contracting day 15 to 85 and a CD4+ lean in later expanders.

The V end lost 4 bases, the J end lost 9 bases, and 20 bases lay between the germline ends. Germline V CDR1 and CDR2: SGDLS, YYNGEE. The CDR3 covers 15 residues. On this clonotype itself: The antigen remains unidentified.

Employing constant-segment primers, 5'RACE generated TCR alpha and TCR beta cDNA libraries bearing sample barcodes and UMIs. TCRdb analysed the 5' RACE reads with MiXCR anew, one entry per CDR3 protein. The sample shows about 16,000 distinct CDR3 sequences, roughly 25% of them seen only once. The TCR was taken from a young man who had mild COVID-19 (a few samples of this study predate the infection). Cell type and time point are not known. The sample was PBMCs or a T cell subset sorted from them (not recorded which). V is TRBV9 and J is TRBJ2-1; a possible D gene is TRBD1 (5 bases). CDR3 bases: TGTGCCAGCAGCACCAGTGGGGCAGGGAAGGGTGAGCAGTTCTTC. The encoded protein is CASSTSGAGKGEQFF.